This T cell receptor beta chain was identified during a study of blood T cell repertoires in COVID-19. Study information: Acute and convalescent COVID-19 specimens originated in the United States, Italy and Spain. PBMCs, B-cell-depleted T cells, or T cells were the source of the cDNA or gDNA that made up the material.

In the authors' methods: The assay estimated nucleated cells by amplifying reference gene primers. TCRdb keeps only in-frame clones here, not all; method: immunoSEQ multiplex PCR. That table gives V, J and clone size, and the DNA gave D and trimming. The table lists 63,000 or so clones, about 81% of them singletons. This clone was detected only a few times. The same CDR3 arises from other DNA sequences in this sample as well. Germline lookup yields CDR1 SEHNR and CDR2 FQNEAQ (reference sequence). This CDR3 spans 13 amino acids. V was pared by 5 bases and J by 2 bases, with 2 bases of the junction left unmatched.

This receptor was taken from a human donor in a cohort sampled during active COVID-19. Sequencing used peripheral blood. V is TRBV7-9 and J is TRBJ2-7; 8 bases are a match to TRBD2. Here the CDR3 reads CASSLSGAYEQYF. CDR3 nucleotides: TGTGCCAGCAGCCTTAGCGGGGCCTACGAGCAGTACTTC. Complete variable domain (other parts from reference TRBV7-9 and TRBJ2-7): DTGVSQNPRHKITKRGQNVTFRCDPISEHNRLYWYRQTLGQGPEFLTYFQNEAQLEKSRLLSDRFSAERPKGSFSTLEIQRTEQGDSAMYLCASSLSGAYEQYFGPGTRLTVT.